Presented here are 19 T cell receptor beta chains from one specimen sequenced in a study of blood T cell repertoires in COVID-19. TCRdb's table, derived via immunoSEQ multiplex PCR, lists solely in-frame clones and lacks some. The sample has some 69,000 clones, roughly 80% seen once. The sequencing sample was made of peripheral blood. Every receptor here comes from an older woman with acute or convalescent COVID-19.

The chain couples TRBV9 to TRBJ1-6; no firm D call. V lost 0 bases to trimming and J lost 7 bases, with 8 bases between them. Germline V gives CDR1 SGDLS, CDR2 YYNGEE. The CDR3 spans 14 residues. CDR3 coding DNA: TGTGCCAGCAGCGTAGGGGCCAGCAATTCACCCCTCCACTTT. It translates to CASSVGASNSPLHF.

The V gene is TRBV18, the J gene TRBJ2-2; D possibly corresponds to TRBD1 (6 bases). Germline V lookup: CDR1 KGHSH, CDR2 LQKENI. The V gene lost 1 base and the J gene lost 1 base, with 10 bases spanning the gap. The CDR3 is made up of 16 amino acids. CDR3 DNA: TGTGCCAGCTCACCACTCCGGACAGAGAACACCGGGGAGCTGTTTTTT. Protein sequence: CASSPLRTENTGELFF.

CDR3 in DNA: TGTGCCAGCAGCTTAGCTGTCGCAGGGGAAAAACTGTTTTTT. Protein product: CASSLAVAGEKLFF. This sequence joins TRBV7-2 and TRBJ1-4, with D perhaps TRBD1 (5 bases). Germline CDR1 reads SGHTA; CDR2 reads FQGNSA. This CDR3 is built from 14 residues. Trimming left V 0 bases short and J 8 bases short, with 10 bases between.

This chain joins TRBV5-6 and TRBJ1-2, with a weak D call TRBD1 (6 bases). This CDR3 spans 14 amino acids. V gave up 3 bases and J gave up 8 bases, with 17 bases separating them. Germline V gene lookup returns CDR1 SGHDT and CDR2 YYEEEE. The CDR3 sequence is CASSWGNRVGGYTF. CDR3 in DNA: TGTGCCAGCAGCTGGGGAAACAGGGTTGGGGGCTACACCTTC.

V gene TRBV30 combines with J gene TRBJ1-5, with 8 bases matching TRBD1. CDR1 is GTSNPN, CDR2 SVGIG, per germline (reference sequence). With 1 base clipped from V and 7 bases from J, the junction kept 6 bases outside the gene matches. The CDR3 has 14 amino acids. Here the CDR3 reads CAWSAGGAVQPQHF. DNA for the CDR3: TGTGCCTGGAGTGCAGGGGGCGCGGTGCAGCCCCAGCATTTT.

The chain employs TRBV4-1 and TRBJ2-5, with 11 bases lining up with TRBD2. Germline V lookup: CDR1 MGHRA, CDR2 YSYEKL. The CDR3 runs 18 residues. Losses at the gene ends were 0 bases for V and 0 bases for J; bases not matched to a gene: 6. CDR3 bases: TGCGCCAGCAGCCAAGATACGGGGACTAGCGGAGACCAAGAGACCCAGTACTTC. Protein product: CASSQDTGTSGDQETQYF.

V usage is TRBV6-5 and J usage is TRBJ1-6, with TRBD1 matching 11 bases. Losses at the gene ends were 7 bases for V and 9 bases for J; bases not matched to a gene: 5. Germline assignment: CDR1 MNHEY and CDR2 SVGAGI. The CDR3 is made up of 14 amino acids. CDR3 bases: TGTGCCAGCATTCCGGGACAGGGGGGTTCACCCCTCCACTTT. It encodes CASIPGQGGSPLHF.

This CDR3 is CASSYWDRGFTGANVLTF. In nucleotides, the CDR3 is TGTGCCAGCAGTTATTGGGACAGGGGGTTCACTGGGGCCAACGTCCTGACTTTC. The chain combines TRBV6-2 or TRBV6-3 with TRBJ2-6, with 11 nucleotides matching TRBD1. The CDR3 length is 18 residues. The germline V gene has CDR1 MNHEY and CDR2 SVGEGT. V lost 3 bases, J lost 2 bases, and 6 bases stayed unmatched.

The gene calls are TRBV5-1 and TRBJ2-4; D not certain. CDR1 is SGHRS and CDR2 is YFSETQ in the germline V gene. The CDR3 has 14 residues. Trimming removed 0 bases at V and 6 bases at J, with 10 bases between. This chain's CDR3 is CASSLAGYGNIQYF. CDR3 bases: TGCGCCAGCAGCTTGGCGGGTTACGGAAACATTCAGTACTTC.

The J gene is TRBJ1-6, the V gene TRBV12-3 or TRBV12-4, with 9 bases that match TRBD1. The CDR3 length is 13 residues. With V trimmed by 10 bases and J by 10 bases, 8 bases remained unmatched. DNA of the CDR3: TGTGCCATCCGACGGACAGGGGTATCACCCCTCCACTTT. Translating it yields CAIRRTGVSPLHF.

This clone has only one observation. The V and J genes are TRBV7-2 and TRBJ2-3; 11 bases match TRBD2. J lost 0 bases, V lost 0 bases, and 5 bases had no gene match. Germline CDR1 is SGHTA and CDR2 is FQGNSA. This CDR3 region has 18 residues. The CDR3 nucleotides read TGTGCCAGCAGCTTAGCCGCGACTAGCGGGACTAGCACAGATACGCAGTATTTT. Protein sequence: CASSLAATSGTSTDTQYF.

The chain carries TRBV19 and TRBJ1-2; 7 bases map to TRBD1. Germline V gene lookup returns CDR1 LNHDA and CDR2 SQIVND (reference sequence). The CDR3 covers 13 residues. V gave up 7 bases and J gave up 4 bases; unmatched junction bases: 6. CDR3 residues: CASTDRATYGYTF. The CDR3 nucleotides are TGTGCCAGTACTGACAGGGCGACCTATGGCTACACCTTC. Full variable domain (rest looked up from reference TRBV19 and TRBJ1-2): DGGITQSPKYLFRKEGQNVTLSCEQNLNHDAMYWYRQDPGQGLRLIYYSQIVNDFQKGDIAEGYSVSREKKESFPLTVTSAQKNPTAFYLCASTDRATYGYTFGSGTRLTVV.

The chain carries TRBV21-1 and TRBJ2-3; TRBD1, as called in the table, went unchecked against the DNA. TRBV21-1 is designated a pseudogene. This CDR3 is 14 amino acids long. The CDR3 spells CASIQGFPADTQYF. CDR3 DNA sequence: TGTGCCAGCATCCAGGGGTTTCCCGCAGATACGCAGTATTTT.

This clone was seen once. The rearrangement links TRBV24-1 to TRBJ1-5, with TRBD1 matching 9 bases. With V trimmed by 1 base and J by 16 bases, 4 bases remained unmatched. Germline CDR1 reads KGHDR; CDR2 reads SFDVKD. CDR3 length: 12 amino acids. The CDR3 bases are TGTGCCACCAGTGATTTCCTGGGACAGGGACATTTT. Its protein is CATSDFLGQGHF.

This clone was counted a single time. V gene TRBV6-1 combines with J gene TRBJ2-7; D is unresolved. Deletions cut 0 bases from V and 6 bases from J, with 6 bases between. The CDR3 covers 12 residues. Germline V gene lookup returns CDR1 MNHNS and CDR2 SASEGT. CDR3 bases: TGTGCCAGCAGTGAAGCGTCAATCGAGCAGTACTTC. Translating gives CASSEASIEQYF.

V usage is TRBV28 and J usage is TRBJ1-1; D is possibly TRBD1 (6 bases). The germline V and J ends were trimmed by 9 bases and 4 bases, with 15 bases remaining between them. The CDR3 is made up of 13 amino acids. Germline-derived CDR1 and CDR2 are MDHEN and SYDVKM. Here the CDR3 reads CASTPGGGTEAFF. The DNA for the CDR3 is TGTGCCAGTACCCCGGGAGGGGGCACTGAAGCTTTCTTT.

The chain recombines TRBV5-1 with TRBJ1-1; maybe TRBD1 (5 bases). Germline loops: CDR1 SGHRS, CDR2 YFSETQ. The V end was cut by 4 bases, the J end by 1 base, with 17 bases between. The CDR3 has 16 amino acids. The CDR3 nucleotides are TGCGCCAGCAGCCTGGGCGGGAGGGGAACGAACACTGAAGCTTTCTTT. This encodes CASSLGGRGTNTEAFF.

The chain recombines TRBV7-6 with TRBJ2-1; unclear D gene. The CDR3 is made up of 12 amino acids. Deletions cut 4 bases from V and 6 bases from J, with 7 bases between. In germline, CDR1 is SGHVS, CDR2 FNYEAQ. CDR3 nucleotides: TGTGCCAGCAGCTATGCGGCCAATGAGCAGTTCTTC. Its translation is CASSYAANEQFF.

The chain links TRBV28 to TRBJ2-7; D is perhaps TRBD1 (6 bases). CDR3 length: 13 amino acids. The V gene's germline CDR1 is MDHEN and CDR2 SYDVKM. Trimming left V 6 bases short and J 3 bases short, with 12 bases between. CDR3 bases: TGTGCCAGCAGAGGACAGCCCGACTACGAGCAGTACTTC. Residues: CASRGQPDYEQYF.